These 5 T cell receptor beta chains share one sample of origin, sequenced in a study of control samples from healthy donors and cancer patients. Repertoires were generated with immunoSEQ multiplex PCR, while TCRdb's copy carries only in-frame clones and drops some. Of 150,000 to 200,000 clones detected, 88% appear once; the ten largest clones hold about 1.7%. The sample comprised blood. These receptors were taken from a man in his late teens or twenties in good health.

In this sample, this clone turned up once. J is TRBJ2-1 and V is TRBV28, with D tentatively TRBD2 (6 bases). Germline CDR1 and CDR2: MDHEN and SYDVKM. The CDR3 is 14 amino acids. CDR3 loop: CVTERAGSYNEQFF. The DNA for the CDR3 is TGTGTTACCGAGCGGGCCGGGTCCTACAATGAGCAGTTCTTC.

This clone showed up just once. The chain has TRBV28 and TRBJ1-2; weak D call: TRBD1 (5 bases). V was cut by 7 bases and J by 4 bases, with 16 bases left in between. The length of the CDR3 is 14 residues. Germline V gene lookup returns CDR1 MDHEN and CDR2 SYDVKM. In DNA form, the CDR3 reads TGTGCCAGCATGTCCAGGGCGAATTTCTATGGCTACACCTTC. This sequence encodes CASMSRANFYGYTF.

The chain carries TRBV4-2 and TRBJ2-2; the match to TRBD2 covers 11 bases. The junction had 3 bases not matched to a gene; V was cut back by 3 bases and J by 3 bases. Looked up from germline, CDR1 is LGHNA and CDR2 is YNFKEQ. This CDR3 is built from 16 residues. The chain's CDR3 is CASSHGLAGDTGELFF. The CDR3 DNA reads TGTGCCAGCAGCCATGGACTAGCGGGTGACACCGGGGAGCTGTTTTTT.

This chain joins TRBV11-2 and TRBJ2-1, with 7 bases matching TRBD2. Germline loops: CDR1 SGHAT, CDR2 FQNNGV. V was pared by 0 bases and J by 1 base, with 3 bases of the junction left unmatched. This CDR3 region has 16 residues. CDR3 protein: CASSLELADSYNEQFF. DNA for the CDR3: TGTGCCAGCAGCTTAGAGCTAGCGGATTCCTACAATGAGCAGTTCTTC. Full variable domain (rest looked up from reference TRBV11-2 and TRBJ2-1): EAGVAQSPRYKIIEKRQSVAFWCNPISGHATLYWYQQILGQGPKLLIQFQNNGVVDDSQLPKDRFSAERLKGVDSTLKIQPAKLEDSAVYLCASSLELADSYNEQFFGPGTRLTVL.

The chain links TRBV12-3 or TRBV12-4 to TRBJ1-2; D gene ambiguous. With 2 bases removed from V and 4 bases from J, the gap between germline ends came to 8 bases. The CDR3 is 13 amino acids. This CDR3 is CASSLPGFYGYTF. CDR3 sequence (DNA): TGTGCCAGCAGTTTACCGGGGTTCTATGGCTACACCTTC.